The 15 T cell receptor beta chains listed next were all sequenced from one sample in a study of T cell responses to AZD1222 COVID-19 vaccine. Generated by immunoSEQ multiplex PCR, the TCRdb table keeps only in-frame clones and is missing some. The sample has 140,000 to 150,000 clones; around 84% are singletons. The sample in question was peripheral blood, obtained 28 days after the second AZD1222 dose. The receptors stem from an adult who received the AZD1222 COVID-19 vaccine.

This clone was observed once. The chain carries TRBV5-4 and TRBJ2-3, with D possibly matching TRBD1 (5 bases). The CDR3 has 17 amino acids. Germline assignment: CDR1 SGHNT and CDR2 YYREEE (reference sequence). V was pared by 2 bases and J by 0 bases, with 16 bases between. The CDR3 nucleotides are TGTGCCAGCAGCTTTCGACAGCGCGTTTCTAGCACAGATACGCAGTATTTT. This sequence encodes CASSFRQRVSSTDTQYF.

The chain combines TRBV7-6 with TRBJ1-2; D possibly corresponds to TRBD1 (5 bases). Looked up from germline, CDR1 is SGHVS and CDR2 is FNYEAQ. Trimming took off 0 bases at V and 8 bases at J, with 22 bases between the two ends. This CDR3 has 17 residues. In DNA, the CDR3 is TGTGCCAGCAGCTTAGCGCTAATAGGGACCCAGCCGGGGGGCTACACCTTC. It is translated as CASSLALIGTQPGGYTF.

The chain combines TRBV2 with TRBJ2-1; the match to TRBD2 covers 9 bases. Per the germline V gene, CDR1 is SNHLY and CDR2 is FYNNEI. The trim removed 1 base at V and 11 bases at J, leaving 12 bases unmatched. The CDR3 runs 16 residues. The DNA of the CDR3 is TGTGCCAGCAGTGAAGAAGGGCTAGCGGGAATGGGGAAGCAGTTCTTC. Its translation: CASSEEGLAGMGKQFF. The variable domain in full, with the rest retrieved from reference TRBV2 and TRBJ2-1, is EPEVTQTPSHQVTQMGQEVILRCVPISNHLYFYWYRQILGQKVEFLVSFYNNEISEKSEIFDDQFSVERPDGSNFTLKIRSTKLEDSAMYFCASSEEGLAGMGKQFFGPGTRLTVL.

The sample holds one count of this clone. The chain links TRBV30 to TRBJ1-4; 8 nucleotides agree with TRBD1. V dropped 5 bases and J dropped 7; count of bases not matched to a gene: 6. The CDR3 consists of 13 residues. Germline V gives CDR1 GTSNPN, CDR2 SVGIG (reference sequence). CDR3 in DNA: TGTGCCTGGGATTCAGGGGGCGGTGAAAAACTGTTTTTT. Its translation is CAWDSGGGEKLFF.

This chain joins TRBV19 and TRBJ1-2; TRBD1 might be the D (6 bases). Germline V gives CDR1 LNHDA, CDR2 SQIVND (reference sequence). This CDR3 spans 16 amino acids. Trimming shortened V by 5 bases and J by 8 bases, and 24 bases separated the two germline ends. The CDR3 DNA follows: TGTGCCAGTAGTTATGGAGCGGCAGGGGAAGCGGGAGGCTACACCTTC. It is translated as CASSYGAAGEAGGYTF.

The V and J genes are TRBV5-4 and TRBJ1-6, with a possible D match to TRBD1 (5 bases). Trimming left V 7 bases short and J 5 bases short, with 13 bases between. Germline V gene lookup returns CDR1 SGHNT and CDR2 YYREEE (reference sequence). The CDR3 sequence is 14 residues long. Here the CDR3 DNA reads TGTGCCAGCGGAGGGGCGGTAGATAATTCACCCCTCCACTTT. It encodes CASGGAVDNSPLHF. Full variable domain (remainder filled in from reference TRBV5-4 and TRBJ1-6): ETGVTQSPTHLIKTRGQQVTLRCSSQSGHNTVSWYQQALGQGPQFIFQYYREEENGRGNFPPRFSGLQFPNYSSELNVNALELDDSALYLCASGGAVDNSPLHFGNGTRLTVT.

The genes are TRBV10-3 and TRBJ1-6; 8 nucleotides match TRBD1. The J segment lost 11 bases and the V segment lost 0 bases, leaving 9 bases of the junction unmatched. CDR1 ENHRY and CDR2 SYGVKD come from the germline V gene. The CDR3 runs 16 residues. CDR3 DNA: TGTGCCATCAGTGAGTCGAATATCAGGGGGCAGCCACCCCTCCACTTT. Residues: CAISESNIRGQPPLHF.

The chain recombines TRBV7-8 with TRBJ1-2; the D gene is possibly TRBD1 (5 bases). The CDR3 is 15 amino acids. The V end lost 0 bases, the J end lost 4 bases, and 12 bases lay between the germline ends. The germline CDR1 and CDR2 sequences are SGHVS and FQNEAQ. This chain's CDR3 is CASSLAGDVSYGYTF. The CDR3 DNA is TGTGCCAGCAGCTTAGCAGGGGACGTATCCTATGGCTACACCTTC.

The V gene is TRBV5-1, the J gene TRBJ2-7; maybe TRBD2 (5 bases). V was pared by 4 bases and J by 5 bases, with 10 bases between. Germline V CDR1 and CDR2: SGHRS, YFSETQ. The CDR3 is 12 residues long. Here the CDR3 reads CASSKTRDEQYF. The CDR3 region has the DNA TGCGCCAGCAGCAAAACTAGAGACGAGCAGTACTTC.

V is TRBV5-1 and J is TRBJ1-2, with D possibly matching TRBD1 (5 bases). The CDR3 is 15 residues long. Per germline, CDR1 SGHRS and CDR2 YFSETQ. V was trimmed by 2 bases and J by 5 bases, leaving 16 bases between them. The DNA for the CDR3 is TGCGCCAGCAGCTTCGGCGGGCTCGGGGGGTATGGCTACACCTTC. Its protein product is CASSFGGLGGYGYTF.

The chain carries TRBV6-1 and TRBJ1-3; D gene unclear. Germline V gives CDR1 MNHNS, CDR2 SASEGT. The CDR3 contains 15 residues. V dropped 1 base and J dropped 0 bases, with 7 bases sitting between them. The CDR3 loop is CASSEEWLSGNTIYF. Written as DNA, the CDR3 is TGTGCCAGCAGTGAAGAATGGCTCTCTGGAAACACCATATATTTT.

As for this clone: The CDR3 does not end in the conserved phenylalanine or tryptophan, so this is likely a read error. It is unclear where the CDR3 begins or ends on the DNA, so no DNA is shown, and the CDR3 is as TCRdb lists it. This sequence joins TRBV4-2 and TRBJ1-1. The germline CDR1 and CDR2 sequences are LGHNA and YNFKEQ. The CDR3 is 11 amino acids in total, end residues counted. The CDR3 loop is CASSQTPRPGK.

The V gene is TRBV12-3 or TRBV12-4, the J gene TRBJ1-1; D is unclear. V was clipped by 1 base and J by 4 bases, with 7 bases between them. CDR3 length: 13 amino acids. Here the CDR3 DNA reads TGTGCCAGCAGTTTAGGAGGGAGCACTGAAGCTTTCTTT. This encodes CASSLGGSTEAFF.

This clone was detected a few times. The chain's CDR3 is CASSYETGGYEQYF. The CDR3 bases are TGTGCCAGCAGTTATGAGACAGGGGGCTACGAGCAGTACTTC. V usage is TRBV6-5 and J usage is TRBJ2-7; the match to TRBD1 covers 9 bases. Germline assignment: CDR1 MNHEY and CDR2 SVGAGI. The CDR3 consists of 14 residues. V dropped 3 bases and J dropped 3; count of bases not matched to a gene: 3.

This clone was observed once. The chain is built from TRBV15 and TRBJ1-5, with a weak D call TRBD1 (5 bases). This CDR3 contains 15 residues. Germline V CDR1 and CDR2: LNHNV, YYDKDF (reference sequence). V shed 5 bases and J shed 4 bases, with 15 bases lying between them. The CDR3 loop is CATSPRDEVNQPQHF. CDR3 nucleotide sequence: TGTGCCACCAGCCCCCGGGACGAGGTGAATCAGCCCCAGCATTTT.